The clone carrying this T cell receptor beta chain was seen a handful of times. Germline and junction disagree at one end, which may indicate a read error. This record belongs to a study of blood T cells in healthy people across ages. The CDR3 is 15 residues long. Using a J-beta primer mix together with a sample-barcoded 5' primer, a second PCR was run for about 6 to 12 cycles. Each CDR3 protein gets one entry after TCRdb re-called the 5' RACE reads with MiXCR. Among about 510,000 distinct CDR3 sequences, about 27% were seen once, and the ten largest hold 3% to 4.5%. This sample was also put to use in a study of T cells of mothers and their children.

The TCR was taken from a boy between 2 and 10 years old in good health. The sequencing sample was made of blood. The chain recombines TRBV12-3 or TRBV12-4 with TRBJ2-2; the match to TRBD2 covers 8 bases. Written as DNA, the CDR3 is TGCGCCAGCAGTTTGGTCAGCGGGAGTATCAGGGAGCTGTTTTTT. It codes for CASSLVSGSIRELFF.